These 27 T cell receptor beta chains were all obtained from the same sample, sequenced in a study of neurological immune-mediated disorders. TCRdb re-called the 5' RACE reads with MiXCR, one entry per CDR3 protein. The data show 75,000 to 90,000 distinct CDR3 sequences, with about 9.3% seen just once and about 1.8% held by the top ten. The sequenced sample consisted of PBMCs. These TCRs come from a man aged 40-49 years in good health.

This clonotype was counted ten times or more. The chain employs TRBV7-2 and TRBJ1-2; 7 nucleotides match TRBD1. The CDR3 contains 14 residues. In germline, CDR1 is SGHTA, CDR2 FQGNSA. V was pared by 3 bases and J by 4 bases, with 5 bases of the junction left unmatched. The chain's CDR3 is CASSFRQGPYGYTF. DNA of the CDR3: TGTGCCAGCAGCTTCCGACAGGGCCCCTATGGCTACACCTTC.

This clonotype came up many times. The CDR3, as DNA: TGTGCCACCAAACTAGCGGGAGAGACCCAGTACTTC. Residues: CATKLAGETQYF. This rearrangement joins TRBV3-1 to TRBJ2-5; 9 bases agree with TRBD2. The CDR3 covers 12 residues. Germline assignment: CDR1 LGHDT and CDR2 YNNKEL (reference sequence). Losses at the gene ends were 10 bases for V and 4 bases for J; bases not matched to a gene: 4.

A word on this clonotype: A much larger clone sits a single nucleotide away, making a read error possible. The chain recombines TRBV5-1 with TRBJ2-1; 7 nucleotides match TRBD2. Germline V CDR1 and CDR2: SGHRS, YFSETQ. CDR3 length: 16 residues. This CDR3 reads CASSFFAGVSYNERFF. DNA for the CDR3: TGCGCCAGCAGCTTCTTTGCGGGAGTTTCCTACAATGAGCGGTTCTTC.

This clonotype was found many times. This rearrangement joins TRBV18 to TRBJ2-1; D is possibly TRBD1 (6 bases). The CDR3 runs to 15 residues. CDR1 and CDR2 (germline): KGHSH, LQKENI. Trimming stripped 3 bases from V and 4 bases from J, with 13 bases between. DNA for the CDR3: TGTGCCAGCTCACCGTCAGGGGAACCATACAATGAGCAGTTCTTC. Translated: CASSPSGEPYNEQFF. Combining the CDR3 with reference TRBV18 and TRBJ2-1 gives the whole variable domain NAGVMQNPRHLVRRRGQEARLRCSPMKGHSHVYWYRQLPEEGLKFMVYLQKENIIDESGMPKERFSAEFPKEGPSILRIQQVVRGDSAAYFCASSPSGEPYNEQFFGPGTRLTVL.

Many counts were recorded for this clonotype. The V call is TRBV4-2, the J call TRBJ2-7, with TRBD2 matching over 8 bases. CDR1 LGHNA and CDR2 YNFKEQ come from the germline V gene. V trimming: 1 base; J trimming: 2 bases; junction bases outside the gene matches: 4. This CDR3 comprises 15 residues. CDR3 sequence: CASSQVSAGAYEQYF. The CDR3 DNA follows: TGTGCCAGCAGCCAAGTTTCAGCGGGAGCCTACGAGCAGTACTTC.

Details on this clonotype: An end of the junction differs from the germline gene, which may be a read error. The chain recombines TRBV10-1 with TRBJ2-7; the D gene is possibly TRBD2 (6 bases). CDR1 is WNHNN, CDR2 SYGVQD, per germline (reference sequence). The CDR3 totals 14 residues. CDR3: CASRESGGSYEQYF. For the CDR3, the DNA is TGCGCCAGCAGAGAGTCTGGAGGGTCCTACGAGCAGTACTTC.

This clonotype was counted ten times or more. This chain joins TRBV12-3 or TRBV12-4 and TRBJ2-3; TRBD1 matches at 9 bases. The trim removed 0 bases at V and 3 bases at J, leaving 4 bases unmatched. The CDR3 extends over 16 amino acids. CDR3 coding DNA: TGTGCCAGCAGTTTAGCCGGACAGGGGAAAACAGATACGCAGTATTTT. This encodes CASSLAGQGKTDTQYF.

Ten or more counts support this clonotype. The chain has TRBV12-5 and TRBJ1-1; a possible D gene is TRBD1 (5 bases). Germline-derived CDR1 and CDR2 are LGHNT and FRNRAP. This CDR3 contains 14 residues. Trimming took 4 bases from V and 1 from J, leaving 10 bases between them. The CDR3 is CASGSGGSNTEAFF. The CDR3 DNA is TGTGCTAGTGGTTCTGGGGGATCGAACACTGAAGCTTTCTTT.

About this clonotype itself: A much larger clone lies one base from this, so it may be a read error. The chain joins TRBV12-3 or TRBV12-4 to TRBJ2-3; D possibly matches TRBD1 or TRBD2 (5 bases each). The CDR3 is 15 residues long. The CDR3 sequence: CASTASRDQGDMQYF. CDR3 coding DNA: TGTGCCAGCACTGCATCCCGGGACCAAGGGGATATGCAGTATTTT.

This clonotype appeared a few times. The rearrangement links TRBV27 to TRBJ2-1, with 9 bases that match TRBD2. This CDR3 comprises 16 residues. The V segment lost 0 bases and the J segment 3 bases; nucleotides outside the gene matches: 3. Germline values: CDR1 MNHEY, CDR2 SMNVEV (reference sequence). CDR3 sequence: CASSLSAGGYYNEQFF. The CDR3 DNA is TGTGCCAGCAGTTTATCGGCGGGGGGGTACTACAATGAGCAGTTCTTC.

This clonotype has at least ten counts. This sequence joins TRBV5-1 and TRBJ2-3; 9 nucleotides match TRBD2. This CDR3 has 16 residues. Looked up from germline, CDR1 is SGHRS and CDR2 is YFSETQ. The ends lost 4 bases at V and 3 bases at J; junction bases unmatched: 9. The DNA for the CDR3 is TGCGCCAGCAGCGTATTTAGCGGGGGCCTGACAGATACGCAGTATTTT. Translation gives CASSVFSGGLTDTQYF. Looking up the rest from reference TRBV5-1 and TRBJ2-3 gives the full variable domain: KAGVTQTPRYLIKTRGQQVTLSCSPISGHRSVSWYQQTPGQGLQFLFEYFSETQRNKGNFPGRFSGRQFSNSRSEMNVSTLELGDSALYLCASSVFSGGLTDTQYFGPGTRLTVL.

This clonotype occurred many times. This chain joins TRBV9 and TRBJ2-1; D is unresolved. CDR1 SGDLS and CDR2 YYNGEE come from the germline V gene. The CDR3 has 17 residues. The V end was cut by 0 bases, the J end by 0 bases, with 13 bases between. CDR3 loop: CASSVAQTVFSYNEQFF. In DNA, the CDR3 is TGTGCCAGCAGCGTAGCACAGACTGTATTCTCCTACAATGAGCAGTTCTTC.

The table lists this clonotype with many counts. The CDR3 nucleotides are TGTGCCAGCAGTTACTCGAATCCCCGGGGTCGGGAGACCCAGTACTTC. This gives the protein CASSYSNPRGRETQYF. The gene calls are TRBV6-6 and TRBJ2-5; D is possibly TRBD2 (5 bases). This CDR3 has 16 amino acids. Germline CDR1 reads MNHNY; CDR2 reads SVGAGI (reference sequence). V was cut by 0 bases and J by 5 bases, with 16 bases left in between.

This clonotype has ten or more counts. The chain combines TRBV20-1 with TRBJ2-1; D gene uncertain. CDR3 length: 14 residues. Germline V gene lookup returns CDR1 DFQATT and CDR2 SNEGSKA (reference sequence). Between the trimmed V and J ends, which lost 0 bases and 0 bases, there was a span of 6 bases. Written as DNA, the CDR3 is TGCAGTGCTAGAGAGGGGTACTCCTACAATGAGCAGTTCTTC. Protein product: CSAREGYSYNEQFF.

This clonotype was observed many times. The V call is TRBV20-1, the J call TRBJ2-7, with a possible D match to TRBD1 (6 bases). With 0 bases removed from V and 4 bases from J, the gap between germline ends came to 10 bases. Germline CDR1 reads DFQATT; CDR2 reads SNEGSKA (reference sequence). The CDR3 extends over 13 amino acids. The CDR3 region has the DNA TGCAGTGCTAGAGAGCACAGGGCATACGAGCAGTACTTC. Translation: CSAREHRAYEQYF.

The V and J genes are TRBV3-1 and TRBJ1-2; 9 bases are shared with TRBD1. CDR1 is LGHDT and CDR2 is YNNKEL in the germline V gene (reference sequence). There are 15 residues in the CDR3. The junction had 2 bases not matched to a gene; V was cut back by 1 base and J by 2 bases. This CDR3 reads CASSQGGQGNYGYTF. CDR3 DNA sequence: TGTGCCAGCAGCCAAGGGGGACAGGGCAACTATGGCTACACCTTC.

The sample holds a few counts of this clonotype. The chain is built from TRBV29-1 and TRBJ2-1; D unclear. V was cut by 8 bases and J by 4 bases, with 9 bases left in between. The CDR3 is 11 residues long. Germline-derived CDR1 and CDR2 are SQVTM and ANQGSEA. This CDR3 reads CSLIQYNEQFF. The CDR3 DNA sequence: TGCAGCCTCATTCAATACAATGAGCAGTTCTTC.

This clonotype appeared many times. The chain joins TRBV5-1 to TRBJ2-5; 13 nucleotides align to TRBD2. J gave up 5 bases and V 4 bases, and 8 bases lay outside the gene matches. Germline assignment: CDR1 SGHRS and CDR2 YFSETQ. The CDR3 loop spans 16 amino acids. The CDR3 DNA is TGCGCCAGCAGCCCCGGGACTAGCGGGGAAGGGGAGACCCAGTACTTC. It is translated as CASSPGTSGEGETQYF.

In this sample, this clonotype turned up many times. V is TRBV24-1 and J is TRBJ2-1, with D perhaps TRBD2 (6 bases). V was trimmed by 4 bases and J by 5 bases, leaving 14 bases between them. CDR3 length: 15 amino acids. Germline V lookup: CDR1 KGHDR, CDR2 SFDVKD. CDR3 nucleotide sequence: TGTGCCACCAGTGAAGTAGGGACTCCTCACAATGAGCAGTTCTTC. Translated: CATSEVGTPHNEQFF.

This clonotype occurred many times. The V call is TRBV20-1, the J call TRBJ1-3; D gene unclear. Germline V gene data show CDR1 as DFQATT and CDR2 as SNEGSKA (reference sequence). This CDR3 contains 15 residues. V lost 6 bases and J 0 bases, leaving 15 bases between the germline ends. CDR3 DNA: TGCAGTGCCCTCCCGGGGTCCAGCTCTGGAAACACCATATATTTT. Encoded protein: CSALPGSSSGNTIYF.

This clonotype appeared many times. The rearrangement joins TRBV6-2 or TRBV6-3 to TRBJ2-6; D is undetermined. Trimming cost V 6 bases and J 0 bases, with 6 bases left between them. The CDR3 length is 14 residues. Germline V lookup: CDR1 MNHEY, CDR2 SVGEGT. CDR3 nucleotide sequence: TGTGCCAGCAGCCCAGACTCTGGGGCCAACGTCCTGACTTTC. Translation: CASSPDSGANVLTF.

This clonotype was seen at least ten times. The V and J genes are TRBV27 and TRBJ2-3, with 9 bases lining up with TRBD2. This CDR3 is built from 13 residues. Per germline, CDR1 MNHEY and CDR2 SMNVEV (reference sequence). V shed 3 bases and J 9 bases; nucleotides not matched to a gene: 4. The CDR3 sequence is CASSLASGNTQYF. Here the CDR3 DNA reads TGTGCCAGCAGTTTGGCTAGCGGGAACACGCAGTATTTT.

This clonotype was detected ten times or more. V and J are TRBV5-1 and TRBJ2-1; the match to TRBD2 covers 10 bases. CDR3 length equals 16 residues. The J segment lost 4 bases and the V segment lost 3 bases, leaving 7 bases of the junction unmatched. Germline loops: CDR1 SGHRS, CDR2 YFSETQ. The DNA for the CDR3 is TGCGCCAGCAGCTCCCGGACTAGCGGCCTGTACAATGAGCAGTTCTTC. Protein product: CASSSRTSGLYNEQFF.

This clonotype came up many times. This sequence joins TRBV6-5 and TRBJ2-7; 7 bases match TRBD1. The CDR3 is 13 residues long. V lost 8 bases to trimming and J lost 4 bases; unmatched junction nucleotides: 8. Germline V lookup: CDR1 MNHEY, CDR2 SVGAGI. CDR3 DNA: TGTGCCAGCCGTCTCGACAGGGAGTACGAGCAGTACTTC. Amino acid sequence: CASRLDREYEQYF.

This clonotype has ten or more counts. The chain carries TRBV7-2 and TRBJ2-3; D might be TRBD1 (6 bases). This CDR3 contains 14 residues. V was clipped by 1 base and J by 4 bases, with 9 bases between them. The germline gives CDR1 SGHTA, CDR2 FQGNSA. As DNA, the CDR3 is TGTGCCAGCAGCTTAGACAGGGTGGCAGATACGCAGTATTTT. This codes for CASSLDRVADTQYF.

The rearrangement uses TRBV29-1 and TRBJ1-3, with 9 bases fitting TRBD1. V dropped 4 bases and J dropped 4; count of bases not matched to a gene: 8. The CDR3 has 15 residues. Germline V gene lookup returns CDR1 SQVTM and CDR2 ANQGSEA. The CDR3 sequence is CSVGGTGKSGNTIYF. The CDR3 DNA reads TGCAGCGTTGGAGGGACAGGGAAGTCCGGAAACACCATATATTTT.

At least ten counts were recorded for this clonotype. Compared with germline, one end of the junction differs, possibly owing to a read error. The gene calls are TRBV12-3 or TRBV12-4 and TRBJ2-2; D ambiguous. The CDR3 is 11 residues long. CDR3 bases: TGCGGCAGTGCGAACACCGGGGAGCTGTTTTTT. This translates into CGSANTGELFF.